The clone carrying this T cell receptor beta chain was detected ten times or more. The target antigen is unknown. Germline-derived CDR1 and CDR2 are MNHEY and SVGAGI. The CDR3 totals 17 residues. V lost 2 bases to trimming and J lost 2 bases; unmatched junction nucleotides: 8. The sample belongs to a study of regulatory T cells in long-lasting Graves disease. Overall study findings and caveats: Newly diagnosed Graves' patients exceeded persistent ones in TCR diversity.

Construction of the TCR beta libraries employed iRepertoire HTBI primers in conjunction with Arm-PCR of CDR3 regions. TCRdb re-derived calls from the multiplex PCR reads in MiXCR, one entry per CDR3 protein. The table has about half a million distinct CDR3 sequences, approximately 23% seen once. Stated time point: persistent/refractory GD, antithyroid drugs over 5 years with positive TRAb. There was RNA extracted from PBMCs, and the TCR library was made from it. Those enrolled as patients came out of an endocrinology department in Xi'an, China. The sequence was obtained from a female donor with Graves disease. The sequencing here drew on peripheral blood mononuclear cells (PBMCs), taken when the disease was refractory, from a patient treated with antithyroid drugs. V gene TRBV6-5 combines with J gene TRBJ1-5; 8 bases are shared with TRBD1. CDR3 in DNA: TGTGCCAGCAGTTACCACCCACCGGGACAGGGCAATCAGCCCCAGCATTTT. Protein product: CASSYHPPGQGNQPQHF.